This entry lists 24 T cell receptor beta chains sequenced from one sample in a study of regulatory T cells in long-lasting Graves disease. This sample's time point: persistent/refractory GD, antithyroid drugs over 5 years with positive TRAb. Making the TCR library involved RNA that had been extracted from PBMCs. Arm-PCR of CDR3 regions with iRepertoire HTBI primers generated TCR beta libraries. TCRdb re-called the multiplex PCR reads through MiXCR, storing one row per CDR3 protein. The repertoire consists of roughly 300,000 distinct CDR3 sequences, with roughly a fifth occurring once and the leading ten covering roughly 27%. The sequenced sample was peripheral blood mononuclear cells (PBMCs), obtained when the disease was refractory, from a patient treated with antithyroid drugs. These receptors were obtained from a female donor with Graves disease.

This clonotype was seen repeatedly, ten times or more. This chain links TRBV7-8 with TRBJ2-5; 7 bases are a match to TRBD2. J gave up 7 bases and V 1 base, and 9 bases lay outside the gene matches. The CDR3 has 15 residues. Germline values: CDR1 SGHVS, CDR2 FQNEAQ. The DNA of the CDR3 is TGTGCCAGCAGCTTAGACAGACGGCCGGGGGGGACCCAGTACTTC. This translates into CASSLDRRPGGTQYF. Supplemented by reference TRBV7-8 and TRBJ2-5, the full variable domain reads GAGVSQSPRYKVAKRGQDVALRCDPISGHVSLFWYQQALGQGPEFLTYFQNEAQLDKSGLPSDRFFAERPEGSVSTLKIQRTQQEDSAVYLCASSLDRRPGGTQYFGPGTRLLVL.

The V and J genes are TRBV7-2 and TRBJ1-5; D not resolved. Trimming took off 5 bases at V and 4 bases at J, with 18 bases between the two ends. Germline CDR1 reads SGHTA; CDR2 reads FQGNSA. This CDR3 comprises 16 residues. The CDR3 sequence is CASSPSLGNVNQPQHF. Here the CDR3 DNA reads TGTGCCAGCAGCCCCTCATTAGGGAACGTTAATCAGCCCCAGCATTTT.

This clonotype was recorded a few times. The chain couples TRBV5-1 to TRBJ1-3; TRBD1 agrees at 8 bases. CDR3 length: 15 residues. Per the germline V gene, CDR1 is SGHRS and CDR2 is YFSETQ. Trimming took 4 bases from V and 4 from J; bases not matched to a gene: 7. DNA for the CDR3: TGCGCCAGCAGCACCGCCGACAGGGGAGGAAACACCATATATTTT. It yields the protein CASSTADRGGNTIYF.

This clonotype occurred many times. This CDR3 is CASSRPGTAYEQYF. In DNA form, the CDR3 reads TGTGCCAGCAGTCGCCCTGGGACAGCCTACGAGCAGTACTTC. The chain joins TRBV6-1 to TRBJ2-7; 7 nucleotides agree with TRBD1. The CDR3 has 14 amino acids. Losses at the gene ends were 5 bases for V and 2 bases for J; bases not matched to a gene: 6. In germline, CDR1 is MNHNS, CDR2 SASEGT.

This clonotype was observed a handful of times. This chain's CDR3 is CASSRLTSSGGNTIYF. The DNA for the CDR3 is TGTGCCAGCAGCCGCCTGACGAGCAGCGGGGGAAACACCATATATTTT. The J gene is TRBJ1-3, the V gene TRBV7-2; D is undetermined. The CDR3 spans 16 residues. Germline V CDR1 and CDR2: SGHTA, FQGNSA. Trimming stripped 5 bases from V and 4 bases from J, with 18 bases between.

Many counts were recorded for this clonotype. The gene calls are TRBV7-3 and TRBJ1-6, with a weak D call TRBD1 (5 bases). Germline V CDR1 and CDR2: SGHTA, FQGTGA. V lost 2 bases, J lost 7 bases, and 12 bases lay in between. This CDR3 is built from 15 residues. The CDR3 DNA sequence: TGTGCCAGCAGCTTATACGGGGGGGAGAATTCACCCCTCCACTTT. Protein: CASSLYGGENSPLHF.

This clonotype was counted a few times. CDR3 region: CASSSRVSYGYTF. CDR3 DNA sequence: TGTGCCAGCAGCTCCAGGGTTTCCTATGGCTACACCTTC. The genes are TRBV7-2 and TRBJ1-2, with D possibly being TRBD1 (5 bases). This CDR3 comprises 13 residues. The germline V gene has CDR1 SGHTA and CDR2 FQGNSA. V was clipped by 4 bases and J by 4 bases, with 10 bases between them.

This clonotype was seen many times. The chain uses TRBV27 and TRBJ1-2; D is ambiguous. This CDR3 is built from 16 residues. CDR1 and CDR2 (germline): MNHEY, SMNVEV (reference sequence). The V end lost 0 bases, the J end lost 7 bases, and 18 bases lay between the germline ends. The CDR3 bases are TGTGCCAGCAGTTTATCTCTACTTTTTGGATCGGCTGGCTACACCTTC. This sequence encodes CASSLSLLFGSAGYTF.

This clonotype was detected a few times. The chain links TRBV28 to TRBJ2-3, with D perhaps matching TRBD1 or TRBD2 (5 bases each). CDR3 length: 15 amino acids. Germline V lookup: CDR1 MDHEN, CDR2 SYDVKM. Deletions cut 4 bases from V and 2 bases from J, with 13 bases between. The CDR3 loop reads CASSSLGTFTDTQYF. The DNA of the CDR3 is TGTGCCAGCAGTTCCCTCGGGACCTTCACAGATACGCAGTATTTT.

V and J are TRBV2 and TRBJ2-7, with D possibly TRBD2 on 6 matching bases. Germline V lookup: CDR1 SNHLY, CDR2 FYNNEI. V dropped 5 bases and J dropped 7 bases, with 9 bases sitting between them. The CDR3 has 11 amino acids. CDR3 protein: CASSFGLEQYF. In DNA, the CDR3 is TGTGCCAGCAGTTTTGGACTAGAGCAGTACTTC.

The chain links TRBV5-5 to TRBJ1-2; 9 positions match TRBD1. Unmatched junction bases numbered 5, after V lost 1 base and J lost 4 bases. From germline, CDR1 is SGHKS and CDR2 YYEKEE (reference sequence). The CDR3 loop spans 15 amino acids. CDR3: CASSLSGTGIYGYTF. CDR3 DNA: TGTGCCAGCAGCTTGTCCGGGACAGGGATCTATGGCTACACCTTC.

In this sample, this clonotype turned up a few times. The J gene is TRBJ1-2, the V gene TRBV20-1; 7 positions match TRBD1. Germline loops: CDR1 DFQATT, CDR2 SNEGSKA (reference sequence). Losses at the gene ends were 0 bases for V and 8 bases for J; bases not matched to a gene: 9. This CDR3 region has 14 residues. CDR3 protein: CSARDLVGTAGYTF. CDR3 bases: TGCAGTGCTAGAGATTTGGTGGGGACAGCAGGCTACACCTTC.

This rearrangement joins TRBV6-2 or TRBV6-3 to TRBJ2-3; D is uncertain. CDR3 length: 13 residues. Germline CDR1 MNHEY, CDR2 SVGEGT. V lost 6 bases, J lost 3 bases, and 10 bases lay in between. CDR3 sequence: CASRSTGTDTQYF. CDR3 DNA: TGTGCCAGCAGATCGACTGGAACAGATACGCAGTATTTT.

This clonotype was counted many times. This sequence joins TRBV28 and TRBJ2-7; D is unresolved. The CDR3 runs to 11 residues. V was shortened by 7 bases and J by 2 bases, with 6 bases between the two germline ends. Germline values: CDR1 MDHEN, CDR2 SYDVKM. For the CDR3, the DNA is TGTGCCAGCAATTCCCCCTACGAGCAGTACTTC. The encoded protein is CASNSPYEQYF.

This clonotype has just a few counts. The chain links TRBV4-1 to TRBJ1-2, with D uncertain. The V end lost 0 bases, the J end lost 2 bases, and 13 bases lay between the germline ends. Germline assignment: CDR1 MGHRA and CDR2 YSYEKL. The CDR3 runs 16 residues. The CDR3 spells CASSQEMVTRNYGYTF. Written as DNA, the CDR3 is TGCGCCAGCAGCCAAGAAATGGTAACGAGAAACTATGGCTACACCTTC.

The rearrangement links TRBV4-1 to TRBJ1-2; D unclear. Germline values: CDR1 MGHRA, CDR2 YSYEKL. CDR3 length: 14 amino acids. The V end lost 2 bases, the J end lost 10 bases, and 17 bases lay between the germline ends. This CDR3 reads CASSQTGRQRAYTF. CDR3 nucleotide sequence: TGCGCCAGCAGCCAAACGGGTCGTCAGAGGGCCTACACCTTC.

The table lists this clonotype with many counts. The V call is TRBV27, the J call TRBJ2-7, with D possibly matching TRBD2 (6 bases). Trimming removed 3 bases at V and 1 base at J, with 10 bases between. This CDR3 spans 14 amino acids. Per germline, CDR1 MNHEY and CDR2 SMNVEV (reference sequence). Here the CDR3 reads CASSFAGTSYEQYF. Written as DNA, the CDR3 is TGTGCCAGCAGTTTCGCGGGAACGTCCTACGAGCAGTACTTC.

V and J are TRBV9 and TRBJ2-7; TRBD2 matches at 8 bases. Trimming cost V 2 bases and J 2 bases; bases outside gene matches: 3. This CDR3 has 14 residues. Germline loops: CDR1 SGDLS, CDR2 YYNGEE. Here the CDR3 DNA reads TGTGCCAGCAGCGTTGCGGGACTAGCCTACGAGCAGTACTTC. Translated, it gives CASSVAGLAYEQYF.

This clonotype was picked up many times. The chain links TRBV29-1 to TRBJ1-2; D gene unclear. Per the germline V gene, CDR1 is SQVTM and CDR2 is ANQGSEA. The CDR3 totals 11 residues. V was pared by 7 bases and J by 5 bases, with 11 bases between. The CDR3 sequence: CSAEAAYGYTF. Written as DNA, the CDR3 is TGCAGCGCGGAGGCAGCATATGGCTACACCTTC.

At least ten counts were recorded for this clonotype. This CDR3 reads CSARRQTMNTEAFF. CDR3 sequence (DNA): TGCAGTGCTAGGAGACAGACGATGAACACTGAAGCTTTCTTT. The chain recombines TRBV20-1 with TRBJ1-1, with D possibly TRBD1 on 5 matching bases. V lost 3 bases and J lost 0, with 11 bases in between. Germline CDR1 is DFQATT and CDR2 is SNEGSKA (reference sequence). The CDR3 loop spans 14 amino acids.

The chain uses TRBV3-1 and TRBJ1-1; weak D call: TRBD1 (6 bases). Germline V gives CDR1 LGHDT, CDR2 YNNKEL (reference sequence). Trimming left V 2 bases short and J 8 bases short, with 15 bases between. The CDR3 sequence is 14 residues long. CDR3 coding DNA: TGTGCCAGCAGCCAATCCGGGGGGGCCGAAGAAGCTTTCTTT. Its protein is CASSQSGGAEEAFF.

The V gene is TRBV6-1, the J gene TRBJ1-1, with a weak D call TRBD1 (6 bases). The V and J ends lost 7 bases and 4 bases respectively, with 19 bases between them. Germline V gene lookup returns CDR1 MNHNS and CDR2 SASEGT. There are 15 residues in the CDR3. In DNA, the CDR3 is TGTGCCAGCACTCGAAGGGGGGATATTCGCACTGAAGCTTTCTTT. The encoded protein is CASTRRGDIRTEAFF.

The genes are TRBV29-1 and TRBJ2-7; D unresolved. The germline gives CDR1 SQVTM, CDR2 ANQGSEA. V lost 0 bases and J 2 bases, leaving 17 bases between the germline ends. The CDR3 sequence is 16 residues long. This CDR3 is CSVEEWRKDLTYEQYF. The CDR3 bases are TGCAGCGTTGAAGAATGGCGAAAAGACTTAACCTACGAGCAGTACTTC.

This clonotype was seen a handful of times. The rearrangement joins TRBV7-8 to TRBJ2-5; weak D call: TRBD2 (6 bases). The V and J ends lost 5 bases and 6 bases respectively, with 16 bases between them. The CDR3 is 14 residues long. Germline V lookup: CDR1 SGHVS, CDR2 FQNEAQ. The CDR3 reads CASSLLRGSKTQYF. CDR3 sequence (DNA): TGTGCCAGCAGCCTTCTTCGGGGGTCGAAGACCCAGTACTTC.